This note documents a single T cell receptor (beta chain) sequence. Its antigen remains unidentified. The data were taken from a study of STAT3 mutations in large granular lymphocyte leukemia. Study-wide background: Roughly half of the longitudinally sequenced T-LGLL patients carried detectable canonical activating STAT3 mutations. Whole-study results and caveats: In about 30% of the 18 patients, new TCR clonotypes emerged after therapy. In several patients, dominant TCR clone burden exceeded STAT3 mutant burden, suggesting STAT3 mutation arose secondarily. No sample exists from the first appearance of each clone. Every T-cell large granular lymphocyte leukemia patient had at least one immunodominant TCR beta clonotype.

V was clipped by 4 bases and J by 3 bases, with 7 bases between them. Germline lookup yields CDR1 MDHEN and CDR2 SYDVKM. There are 12 residues in the CDR3. Produced via immunoSEQ multiplex PCR; TCRdb's table is partial and in-frame only. The sample shows about 34,000 clones, around 86% of them seen only once. The source of this sequence is a man aged 60-69 years with T-cell large granular lymphocyte leukemia. Some clones in this sample may be carry-over from other donors' samples. The chain couples TRBV28 to TRBJ2-7; D is unresolved. The sample taken for sequencing was peripheral blood mononuclear cells. As DNA, the CDR3 is TGTGCCAGCAGTTCCTGGAGCTACGAGCAGTACTTC. Amino acids: CASSSWSYEQYF. Filled out from reference TRBV28 and TRBJ2-7, the complete variable domain reads DVKVTQSSRYLVKRTGEKVFLECVQDMDHENMFWYRQDPGLGLRLIYFSYDVKMKEKGDIPEGYSVSREKKERFSLILESASTNQTSMYLCASSSWSYEQYFGPGTRLTVT.